This T cell receptor (beta chain) was sequenced for a study of shared clonotypes between healthy human individuals. About the research overall: Three plates each covered CD4 naive and memory; CD8 naive two, CD8 memory one. Study-wide points: Generation probabilities were higher for clonotypes shared across all four sorted-subset donors than for unshared ones. It was expected that sequencing depth would affect clonotype sharing among donors.

Details on this clone: The antigen is unknown.

CDR3 length equals 18 residues. Germline assignment: CDR1 SGHRS and CDR2 YFSETQ. The J segment lost 2 bases and the V segment lost 7 bases, leaving 12 bases of the junction unmatched. Evenly divided among several immunoSEQ plates was the genomic DNA of each subset. Libraries were prepared by immunoSEQ multiplex PCR; TCRdb keeps only in-frame clonotypes and omits some of them. The table has approximately 1.5 million clones, about 98.5% seen once; the top ten hold about 0.35%. Sequences were obtained from naive CD4+ T cells sorted from blood. Subset indicated: CD45RA+ positively selected. The clonotype was recovered from a man aged 25 to 40 in good health. This rearrangement joins TRBV5-1 to TRBJ2-1, with 13 bases aligning to TRBD2. The CDR3 spells CASSRTTSGRTAYNEQFF. The CDR3 DNA reads as TGCGCCAGCTCTCGAACGACTAGCGGGAGGACGGCCTACAATGAGCAGTTCTTC.